This T cell receptor (beta chain) was identified in a study of blood T cell repertoires in COVID-19. Study details: From the United States, Italy and Spain came samples of acute and convalescent COVID-19. Sources were T cells, B-cell-depleted T cells, or PBMCs; the material itself was cDNA or gDNA.

CDR3 size: 15 residues. Germline loops: CDR1 GTSNPN, CDR2 SVGIG (reference sequence). V was clipped by 3 bases and J by 3 bases; unmatched bases: 5. Authors' processing steps: The authors estimated nucleated cell counts from reference gene primer amplification. Only in-frame clones appear in the TCRdb table, and some are missing; sequencing was by immunoSEQ multiplex PCR. That table gives V, J and clone size, and the DNA gave D and trimming. The table shows about 41,000 clones, with 70% to 90% occurring only once. The TCR was taken from a man between 60 and 75 years old with acute or convalescent COVID-19. This chain links TRBV30 with TRBJ1-2; 12 bases align to TRBD1. Sequenced sample: peripheral blood. In nucleotides, the CDR3 is TGTGCCTGGAGAGGGACAGGGGGCCTTTACTATGGCTACACCTTC. Its protein product is CAWRGTGGLYYGYTF.